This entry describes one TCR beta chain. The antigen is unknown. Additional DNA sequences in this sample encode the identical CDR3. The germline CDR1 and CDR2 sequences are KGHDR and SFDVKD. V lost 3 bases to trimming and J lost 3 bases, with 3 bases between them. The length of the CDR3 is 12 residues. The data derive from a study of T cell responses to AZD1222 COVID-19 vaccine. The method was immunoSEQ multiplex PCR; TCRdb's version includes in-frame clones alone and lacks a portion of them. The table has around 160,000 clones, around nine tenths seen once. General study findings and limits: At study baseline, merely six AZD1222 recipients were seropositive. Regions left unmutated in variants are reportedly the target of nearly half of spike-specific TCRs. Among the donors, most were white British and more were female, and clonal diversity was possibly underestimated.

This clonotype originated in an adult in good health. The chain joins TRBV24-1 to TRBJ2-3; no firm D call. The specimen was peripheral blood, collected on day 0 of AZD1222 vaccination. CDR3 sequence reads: CATSDRTDTQYF. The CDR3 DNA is TGTGCCACCAGTGATCGGACAGATACGCAGTATTTT.